The rows below give T cell receptor beta chains drawn from one sample of a study of blood T cell repertoires in COVID-19. Produced via immunoSEQ multiplex PCR; TCRdb's table is partial and in-frame only. The data show roughly 410,000 clones, about 88% seen once. The sequenced sample consisted of peripheral blood. These receptors originate from a woman between 40 and 50 years old with COVID-19, enrolled during active disease. CDR3s include the opening cysteine and the closing phenylalanine or tryptophan. A D gene is named only where the DNA matches it firmly. For some rows the clone size is stated as once, few or many, or as a class when expanded; others skip it.

abundance: -; j_gene: TRBJ1-6; d_gene: -; v_gene: TRBV19; CDR3nt: TGTGCCAGTAGTATCTGGGAGGAGGGTACGGCACCCCTCCACTTT; CDR3aa: CASSIWEEGTAPLHF
abundance: -; j_gene: TRBJ2-7; d_gene: -; v_gene: TRBV28; CDR3nt: TGTGCCAGCAGTTTAGGGGCAGACCTACTCGGGCAGTACTTC; CDR3aa: CASSLGADLLGQYF
abundance: few; j_gene: TRBJ2-7; d_gene: -; v_gene: TRBV4-2; CDR3nt: TGTGCCAGCAGCCAAGATCAGGCAGAAGTACGCGAGCAGTACTTC; CDR3aa: CASSQDQAEVREQYF
abundance: -; j_gene: TRBJ2-3; d_gene: -; v_gene: TRBV5-4; CDR3nt: TGTGCCAGCAGCTTGGCTACAGGCAGCACAGATACGCAGTATTTT; CDR3aa: CASSLATGSTDTQYF
abundance: once; j_gene: TRBJ2-3; d_gene: TRBD2; v_gene: TRBV10-3; CDR3nt: TGTGCCATCAGTGAGTCGCTAGTCGGACTAGCGGGAGGGCCGGTCACAGATACGCAGTATTTT; CDR3aa: CAISESLVGLAGGPVTDTQYF
abundance: -; j_gene: TRBJ2-5; d_gene: -; v_gene: TRBV30; CDR3nt: TGTGCCTGGAGTGCTCAAGAGACCCAGTACTTC; CDR3aa: CAWSAQETQYF
abundance: -; j_gene: TRBJ2-7; d_gene: -; v_gene: TRBV29-1; CDR3nt: TGCAGCGTCCCTGGGCGTCGCGAGCAGTACTTC; CDR3aa: CSVPGRREQYF
abundance: -; j_gene: TRBJ2-7; d_gene: TRBD1; v_gene: TRBV28; CDR3nt: TGTGCCAGCAGTTCAGGGACAGGGTTCTCCTACGAGCAGTACTTC; CDR3aa: CASSSGTGFSYEQYF
abundance: -; j_gene: TRBJ1-5; d_gene: TRBD1; v_gene: TRBV7-2; CDR3nt: TGTGCCAGCAGCTTAGGTAGGGGGCCGGAACAGCCCCAGCATTTT; CDR3aa: CASSLGRGPEQPQHF
abundance: -; j_gene: TRBJ1-2; d_gene: -; v_gene: TRBV5-4; CDR3nt: TGTGCCAGCAGCTTGGGAGGCAGGGGTTCCTATGGCTACACCTTC; CDR3aa: CASSLGGRGSYGYTF
abundance: -; j_gene: TRBJ1-1; d_gene: -; v_gene: TRBV6-6; CDR3nt: TGTGCCAGCAGTCCGACTTGGAAAGTGGACACTGAAGCTTTCTTT; CDR3aa: CASSPTWKVDTEAFF
abundance: -; j_gene: TRBJ2-1; d_gene: TRBD2; v_gene: TRBV10-3; CDR3nt: TGTGCCATCAGTGAGCGGGGACTAGCGGGAGGAAAGAATGAGCAGTTCTTC; CDR3aa: CAISERGLAGGKNEQFF
abundance: -; j_gene: TRBJ1-5; d_gene: -; v_gene: TRBV27; CDR3nt: TGTGCCAGCAGGGACAGTCACAATCAGCCCCAGCATTTT; CDR3aa: CASRDSHNQPQHF
abundance: -; j_gene: TRBJ2-5; d_gene: TRBD2; v_gene: TRBV5-1; CDR3nt: TGCGCCAGCAGCGATGGGACTAGCGGGAGACCAGATCATGAGACCCAGTACTTC; CDR3aa: CASSDGTSGRPDHETQYF
abundance: -; j_gene: TRBJ2-7; d_gene: TRBD1; v_gene: TRBV28; CDR3nt: TGTGCCAGCAGTGAGATGGACAGGGATGACTACGAGCAGTACTTC; CDR3aa: CASSEMDRDDYEQYF
abundance: -; j_gene: TRBJ2-1; d_gene: -; v_gene: TRBV7-2; CDR3nt: TGTGCCAGCAGCTTCTCTGGGGGCGATGAGCAGTTCTTC; CDR3aa: CASSFSGGDEQFF
abundance: -; j_gene: TRBJ1-5; d_gene: -; v_gene: TRBV7-2; CDR3nt: TGTGCCAGTCAGACAGCTTTCAATCAGCCCCAGCATTTT; CDR3aa: CASQTAFNQPQHF
abundance: -; j_gene: TRBJ2-2; d_gene: TRBD1; v_gene: TRBV4-3; CDR3nt: TGCGCCAGCAGCCAAGACCCGGGACAGGCGAACACCGGGGAGCTGTTTTTT; CDR3aa: CASSQDPGQANTGELFF
abundance: -; j_gene: TRBJ1-5; d_gene: TRBD1; v_gene: TRBV12-3/TRBV12-4; CDR3nt: TGTGCCTCCCAATTGACAGGGGATCAGCCCCAGCATTTT; CDR3aa: CASQLTGDQPQHF
abundance: -; j_gene: TRBJ1-1; d_gene: -; v_gene: TRBV24-1; CDR3nt: TGTGCCACCAGTGATTTGCAGAGCGGGCGGGGGCTGAACACTGAAGCTTTCTTT; CDR3aa: CATSDLQSGRGLNTEAFF
abundance: -; j_gene: TRBJ1-1; d_gene: -; v_gene: TRBV5-8; CDR3nt: TGTGCCAGCAGCTTGGGGCCGCGCAGGGTAACGACTGAAGCTTTCTTT; CDR3aa: CASSLGPRRVTTEAFF
abundance: -; j_gene: TRBJ1-1; d_gene: -; v_gene: TRBV19; CDR3nt: TGTGCCAGTCTAAGGGGTGCCCTGGCCGGCGTTGGAGCCTTGAACACTGAAGCTTTCTTT; CDR3aa: CASLRGALAGVGALNTEAFF
abundance: -; j_gene: TRBJ1-1; d_gene: -; v_gene: TRBV18; CDR3nt: TGTGCCAGCTCACCACTGAGTGACCACGACAGTGAAGCTTTCTTT; CDR3aa: CASSPLSDHDSEAFF
abundance: -; j_gene: TRBJ2-7; d_gene: TRBD2; v_gene: TRBV27; CDR3nt: TGTGCCAGCAGTCCCCTGGGGGAAGCGGGGGAGCAGTACTTC; CDR3aa: CASSPLGEAGEQYF
abundance: -; j_gene: TRBJ1-1; d_gene: -; v_gene: TRBV5-1; CDR3nt: TGCGCCAGTAAGGAATTAAGGACAGAGAACACTGAAGCTTTCTTT; CDR3aa: CASKELRTENTEAFF
abundance: -; j_gene: TRBJ2-7; d_gene: TRBD1; v_gene: TRBV29-1; CDR3nt: TGCAGCGTTGTTTTCTCGGACAGGGGTTACGAGCAGTACTTC; CDR3aa: CSVVFSDRGYEQYF
abundance: -; j_gene: TRBJ2-6; d_gene: -; v_gene: TRBV9; CDR3nt: TGTGCCAGCAGCGAGGCCGGGACCGGGAGCTCTGGGGCCAACGTCCTGACTTTC; CDR3aa: CASSEAGTGSSGANVLTF
abundance: -; j_gene: TRBJ2-3; d_gene: TRBD1; v_gene: TRBV24-1; CDR3nt: TGTGCCACCAGTGGTCGGGCAGGGGGAACAGATACGCAGTATTTT; CDR3aa: CATSGRAGGTDTQYF
abundance: -; j_gene: TRBJ1-2; d_gene: -; v_gene: TRBV7-3; CDR3nt: TGTGCCAGCAGCTTAATACCGGGAATGGATGGCTACACCTTC; CDR3aa: CASSLIPGMDGYTF
abundance: -; j_gene: TRBJ2-3; d_gene: -; v_gene: TRBV10-3; CDR3nt: TGTGCCATCAGTGAGCCTTCTAGGGGAGGAGGAGATACGCAGTATTTT; CDR3aa: CAISEPSRGGGDTQYF
abundance: -; j_gene: TRBJ2-7; d_gene: TRBD2; v_gene: TRBV19; CDR3nt: TGTGCCAGTACCCCCGTTACTAGCGGGAGTGCCTTCTACGAGCAGTACTTC; CDR3aa: CASTPVTSGSAFYEQYF
abundance: -; j_gene: TRBJ1-5; d_gene: -; v_gene: TRBV5-1; CDR3nt: TGCGCCAGCAGCCCCGGGGGAGGAAACAATCAGCCCCAGCATTTT; CDR3aa: CASSPGGGNNQPQHF